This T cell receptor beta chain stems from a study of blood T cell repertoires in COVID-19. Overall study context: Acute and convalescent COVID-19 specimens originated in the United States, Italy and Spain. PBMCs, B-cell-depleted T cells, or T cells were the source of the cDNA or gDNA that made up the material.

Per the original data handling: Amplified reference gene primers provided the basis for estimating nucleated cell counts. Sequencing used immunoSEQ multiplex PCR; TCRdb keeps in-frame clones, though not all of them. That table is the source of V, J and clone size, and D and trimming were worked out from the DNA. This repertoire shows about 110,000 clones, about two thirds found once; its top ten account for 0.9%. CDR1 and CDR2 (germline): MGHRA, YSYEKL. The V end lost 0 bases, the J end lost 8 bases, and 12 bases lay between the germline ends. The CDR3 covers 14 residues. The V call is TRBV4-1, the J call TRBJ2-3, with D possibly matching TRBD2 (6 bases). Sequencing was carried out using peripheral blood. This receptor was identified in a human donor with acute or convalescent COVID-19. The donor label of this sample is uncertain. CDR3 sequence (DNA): TGCGCCAGCAGCCAAGAAGAACTAGCTGGTACGCAGTATTTT. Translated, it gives CASSQEELAGTQYF.